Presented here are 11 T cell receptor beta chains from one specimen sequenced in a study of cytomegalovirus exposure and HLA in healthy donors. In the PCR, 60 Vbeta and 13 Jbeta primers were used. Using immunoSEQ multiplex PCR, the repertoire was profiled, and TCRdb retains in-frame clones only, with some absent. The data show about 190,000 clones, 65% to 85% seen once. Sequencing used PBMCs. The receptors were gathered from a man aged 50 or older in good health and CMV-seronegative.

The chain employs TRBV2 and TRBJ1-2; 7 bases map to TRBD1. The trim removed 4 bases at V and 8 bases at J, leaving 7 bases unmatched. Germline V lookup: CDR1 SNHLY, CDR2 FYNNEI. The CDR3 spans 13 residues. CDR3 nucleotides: TGTGCCAGCAGTGCTGACAGGGCTCAGGGCTACACCTTC. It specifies CASSADRAQGYTF.

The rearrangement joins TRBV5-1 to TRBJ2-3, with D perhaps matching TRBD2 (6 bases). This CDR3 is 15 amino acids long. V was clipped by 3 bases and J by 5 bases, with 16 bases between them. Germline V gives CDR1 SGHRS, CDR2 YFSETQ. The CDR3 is CASSYSGLKGDTQYF. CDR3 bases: TGCGCCAGCAGCTATTCGGGACTCAAGGGAGATACGCAGTATTTT.

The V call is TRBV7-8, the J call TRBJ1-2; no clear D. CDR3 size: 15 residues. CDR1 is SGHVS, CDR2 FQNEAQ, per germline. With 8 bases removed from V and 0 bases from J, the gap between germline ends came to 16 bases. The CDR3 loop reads CASALGRPSNYGYTF. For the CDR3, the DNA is TGTGCCAGCGCCTTAGGGAGGCCCTCTAACTATGGCTACACCTTC.

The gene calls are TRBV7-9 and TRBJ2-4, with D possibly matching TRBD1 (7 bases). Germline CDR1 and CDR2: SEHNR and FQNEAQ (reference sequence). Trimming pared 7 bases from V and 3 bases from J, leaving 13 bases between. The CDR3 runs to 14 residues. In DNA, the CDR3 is TGTGCCAGCACCTTCCAGGGGGGCAAAAACATTCAGTACTTC. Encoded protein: CASTFQGGKNIQYF.

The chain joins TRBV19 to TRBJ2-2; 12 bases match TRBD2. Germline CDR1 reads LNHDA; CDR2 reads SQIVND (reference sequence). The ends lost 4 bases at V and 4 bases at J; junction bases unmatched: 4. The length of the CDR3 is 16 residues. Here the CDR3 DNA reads TGTGCCAGTAGTAATCCTAGCGGGGGGGCCACCGGGGAGCTGTTTTTT. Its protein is CASSNPSGGATGELFF.

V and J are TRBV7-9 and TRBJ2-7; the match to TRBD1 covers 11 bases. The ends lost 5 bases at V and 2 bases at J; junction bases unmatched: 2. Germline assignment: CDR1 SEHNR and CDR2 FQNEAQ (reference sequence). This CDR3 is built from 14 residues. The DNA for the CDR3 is TGTGCCAGCAGCAAGGGACAGGGGGCCTACGAGCAGTACTTC. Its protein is CASSKGQGAYEQYF.

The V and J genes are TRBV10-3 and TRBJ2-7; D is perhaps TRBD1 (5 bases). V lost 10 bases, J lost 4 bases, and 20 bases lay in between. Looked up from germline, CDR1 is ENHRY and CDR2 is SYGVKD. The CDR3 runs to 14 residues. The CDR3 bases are TGTGCCACCGGATGGCAGGGTAGAGGTTACGAGCAGTACTTC. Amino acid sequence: CATGWQGRGYEQYF.

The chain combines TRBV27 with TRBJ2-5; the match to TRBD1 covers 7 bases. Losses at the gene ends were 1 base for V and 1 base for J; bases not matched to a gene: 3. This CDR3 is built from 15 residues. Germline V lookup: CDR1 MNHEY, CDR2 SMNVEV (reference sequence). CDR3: CASSLLGTAQETQYF. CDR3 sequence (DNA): TGTGCCAGCAGTTTATTAGGGACAGCCCAAGAGACCCAGTACTTC.

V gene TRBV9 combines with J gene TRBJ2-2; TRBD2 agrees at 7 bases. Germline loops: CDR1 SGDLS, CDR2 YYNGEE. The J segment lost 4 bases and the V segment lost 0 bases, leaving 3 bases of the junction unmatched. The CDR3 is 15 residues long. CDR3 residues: CASSVEGGTTGELFF. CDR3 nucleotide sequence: TGTGCCAGCAGCGTAGAGGGAGGGACCACCGGGGAGCTGTTTTTT.

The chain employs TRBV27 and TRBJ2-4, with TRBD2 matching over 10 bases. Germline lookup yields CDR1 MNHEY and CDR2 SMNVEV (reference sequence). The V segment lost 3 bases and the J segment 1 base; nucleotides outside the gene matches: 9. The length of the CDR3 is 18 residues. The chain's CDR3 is CASSFRSSGGLAKNIQYF. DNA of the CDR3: TGTGCCAGCAGTTTCAGGTCTAGCGGGGGCTTGGCCAAAAACATTCAGTACTTC.

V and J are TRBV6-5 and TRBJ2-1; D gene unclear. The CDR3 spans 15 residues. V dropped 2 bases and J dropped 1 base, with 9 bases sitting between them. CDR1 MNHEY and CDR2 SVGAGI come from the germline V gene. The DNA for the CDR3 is TGTGCCAGCAGTTACGGCAGGTATTCCTACAATGAGCAGTTCTTC. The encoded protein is CASSYGRYSYNEQFF.